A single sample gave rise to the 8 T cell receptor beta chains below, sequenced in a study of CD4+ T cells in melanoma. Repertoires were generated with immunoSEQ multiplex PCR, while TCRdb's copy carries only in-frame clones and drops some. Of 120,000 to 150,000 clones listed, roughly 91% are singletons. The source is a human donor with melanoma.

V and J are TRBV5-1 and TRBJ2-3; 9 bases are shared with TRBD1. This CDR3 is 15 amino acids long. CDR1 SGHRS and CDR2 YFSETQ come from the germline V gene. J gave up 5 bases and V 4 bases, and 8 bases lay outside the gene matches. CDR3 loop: CASSHGTGWGDTQYF. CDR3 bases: TGCGCCAGCAGCCACGGGACAGGGTGGGGAGATACGCAGTATTTT. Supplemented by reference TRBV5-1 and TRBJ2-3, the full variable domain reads KAGVTQTPRYLIKTRGQQVTLSCSPISGHRSVSWYQQTPGQGLQFLFEYFSETQRNKGNFPGRFSGRQFSNSRSEMNVSTLELGDSALYLCASSHGTGWGDTQYFGPGTRLTVL.

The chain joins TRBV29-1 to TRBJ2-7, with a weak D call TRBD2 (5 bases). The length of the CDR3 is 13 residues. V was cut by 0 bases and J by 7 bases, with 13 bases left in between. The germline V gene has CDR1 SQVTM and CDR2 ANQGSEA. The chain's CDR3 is CSVEDLLAREQYF. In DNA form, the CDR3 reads TGCAGCGTTGAAGATCTGCTAGCTCGAGAGCAGTACTTC.

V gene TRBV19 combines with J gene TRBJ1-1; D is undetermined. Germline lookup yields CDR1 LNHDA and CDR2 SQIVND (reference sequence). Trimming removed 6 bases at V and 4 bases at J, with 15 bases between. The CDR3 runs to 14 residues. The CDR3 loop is CASSLIRGSTEAFF. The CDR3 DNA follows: TGTGCCAGTAGCCTGATTCGAGGAAGCACTGAAGCTTTCTTT.

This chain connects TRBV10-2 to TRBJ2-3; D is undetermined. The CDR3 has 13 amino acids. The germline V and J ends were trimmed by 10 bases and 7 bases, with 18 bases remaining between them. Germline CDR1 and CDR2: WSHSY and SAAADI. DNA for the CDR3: TGCGCCACCCGGGCCCCCGACGTAAATACGCAGTATTTT. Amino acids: CATRAPDVNTQYF.

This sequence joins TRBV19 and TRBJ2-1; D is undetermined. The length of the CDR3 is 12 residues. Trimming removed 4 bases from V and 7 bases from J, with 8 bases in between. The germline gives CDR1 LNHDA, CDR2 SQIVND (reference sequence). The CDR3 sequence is CASSTRRNEQFF. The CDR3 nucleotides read TGTGCCAGTAGTACTAGAAGGAATGAGCAGTTCTTC.

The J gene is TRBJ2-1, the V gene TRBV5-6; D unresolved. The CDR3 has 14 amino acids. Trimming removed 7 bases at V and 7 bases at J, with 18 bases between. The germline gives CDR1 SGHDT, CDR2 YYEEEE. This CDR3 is CASSPTIPTNEQFF. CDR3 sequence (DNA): TGTGCCAGCTCCCCTACTATACCTACGAATGAGCAGTTCTTC. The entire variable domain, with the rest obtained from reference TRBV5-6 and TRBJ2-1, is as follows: DAGVTQSPTHLIKTRGQQVTLRCSPKSGHDTVSWYQQALGQGPQFIFQYYEEEERQRGNFPDRFSGHQFPNYSSELNVNALLLGDSALYLCASSPTIPTNEQFFGPGTRLTVL.

CDR3 amino acids: CAWTVPQGGGRYEQYF. The CDR3, as DNA: TGTGCCTGGACCGTCCCACAGGGGGGGGGCCGATACGAGCAGTACTTC. The chain is built from TRBV30 and TRBJ2-7; D perhaps matches TRBD1 (8 bases). V lost 4 bases and J lost 4, with 23 bases in between. CDR3 length: 16 amino acids. CDR1 is GTSNPN, CDR2 SVGIG, per germline (reference sequence).

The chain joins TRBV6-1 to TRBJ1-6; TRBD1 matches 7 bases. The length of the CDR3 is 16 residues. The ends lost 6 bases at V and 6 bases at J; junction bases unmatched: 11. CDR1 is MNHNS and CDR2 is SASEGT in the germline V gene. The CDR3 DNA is TGTGCCAGCAGGGAAAAAAAACAGGGGCTTAATTCACCCCTCCACTTT. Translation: CASREKKQGLNSPLHF.